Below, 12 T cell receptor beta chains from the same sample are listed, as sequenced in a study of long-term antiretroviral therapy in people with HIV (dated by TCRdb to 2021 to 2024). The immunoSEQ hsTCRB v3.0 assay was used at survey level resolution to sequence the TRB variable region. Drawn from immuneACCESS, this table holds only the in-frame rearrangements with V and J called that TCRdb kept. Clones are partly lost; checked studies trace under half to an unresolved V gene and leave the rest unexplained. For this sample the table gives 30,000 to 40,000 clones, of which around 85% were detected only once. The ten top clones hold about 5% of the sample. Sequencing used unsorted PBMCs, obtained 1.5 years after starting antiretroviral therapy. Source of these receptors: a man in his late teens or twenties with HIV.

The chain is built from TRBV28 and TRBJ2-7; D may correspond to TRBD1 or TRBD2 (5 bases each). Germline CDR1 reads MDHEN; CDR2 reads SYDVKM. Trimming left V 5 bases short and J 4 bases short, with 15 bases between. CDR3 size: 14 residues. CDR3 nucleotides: TGTGCCAGCAGTATACCGGGGACCCTATACGAGCAGTACTTC. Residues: CASSIPGTLYEQYF.

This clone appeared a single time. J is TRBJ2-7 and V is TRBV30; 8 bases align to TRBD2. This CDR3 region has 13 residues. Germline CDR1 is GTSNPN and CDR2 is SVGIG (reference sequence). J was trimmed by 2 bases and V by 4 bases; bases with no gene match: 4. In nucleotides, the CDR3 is TGTGCCTGGAATAGCGGGATAACCTACGAGCAGTACTTC. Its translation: CAWNSGITYEQYF.

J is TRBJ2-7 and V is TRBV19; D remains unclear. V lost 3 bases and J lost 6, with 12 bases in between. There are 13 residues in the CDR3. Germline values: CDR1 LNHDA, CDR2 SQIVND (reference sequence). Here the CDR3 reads CASSIGRVPEQYF. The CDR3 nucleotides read TGTGCCAGTAGTATCGGAAGGGTACCCGAGCAGTACTTC.

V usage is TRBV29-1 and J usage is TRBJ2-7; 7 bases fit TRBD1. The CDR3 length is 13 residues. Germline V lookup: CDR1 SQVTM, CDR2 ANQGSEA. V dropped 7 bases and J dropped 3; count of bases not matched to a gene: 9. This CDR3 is CSAWTGENYEQYF. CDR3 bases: TGCAGCGCTTGGACAGGCGAGAACTACGAGCAGTACTTC.

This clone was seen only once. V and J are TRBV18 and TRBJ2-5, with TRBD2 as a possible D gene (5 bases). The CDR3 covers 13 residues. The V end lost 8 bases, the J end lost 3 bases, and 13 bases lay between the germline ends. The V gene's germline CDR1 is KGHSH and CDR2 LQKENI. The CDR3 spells CASLATREETQYF. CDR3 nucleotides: TGTGCCAGCCTAGCTACGAGGGAAGAGACCCAGTACTTC.

CDR3 amino acids: CASTLAGGREQYF. The DNA for the CDR3 is TGTGCCAGCACCCTAGCGGGAGGGCGGGAGCAGTACTTC. The V gene is TRBV28, the J gene TRBJ2-7, with 12 bases lining up with TRBD2. This CDR3 comprises 13 residues. Germline V gene sequence: CDR1 MDHEN, CDR2 SYDVKM. Trimming at V came to 7 bases and at J to 7 bases, leaving 5 bases not matched to a gene.

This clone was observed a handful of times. DNA for the CDR3: TGTGCCAGCAGTGAATGGGGCGTCTACGAGCAGTACTTC. This encodes CASSEWGVYEQYF. V is TRBV25-1 and J is TRBJ2-7; D may be TRBD1 (5 bases). The CDR3 runs 13 residues. Per germline, CDR1 MGHDK and CDR2 SYGVNS. V gave up 1 base and J gave up 3 bases, with 7 bases separating them.

DNA of the CDR3: TGTGCCAGCAGCCCGACTAGCGGGAGGGCAGATACGCAGTATTTT. Protein sequence: CASSPTSGRADTQYF. V usage is TRBV7-9 and J usage is TRBJ2-3, with 14 bases matching TRBD2. The germline gives CDR1 SEHNR, CDR2 FQNEAQ (reference sequence). The CDR3 length is 15 residues. Germline trimming cut 5 bases from V and 4 bases from J; bases unmatched to any gene: 2.

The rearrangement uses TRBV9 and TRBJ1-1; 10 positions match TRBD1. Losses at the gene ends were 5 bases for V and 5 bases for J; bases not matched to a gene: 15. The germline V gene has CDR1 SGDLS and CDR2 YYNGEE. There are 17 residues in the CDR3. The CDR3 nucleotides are TGTGCCAGCAGTGAGGGACAGGGGTATGGCGCGGGGACTGAAGCTTTCTTT. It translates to CASSEGQGYGAGTEAFF.

The CDR3 DNA sequence: TGTGCCAGCAGCGTAAACCCGTTTACCACTGAAGCTTTCTTT. It codes for CASSVNPFTTEAFF. V and J are TRBV7-6 and TRBJ1-1; no clear D gene. V was shortened by 5 bases and J by 4 bases, with 14 bases between the two germline ends. This CDR3 region has 14 residues. CDR1 is SGHVS and CDR2 is FNYEAQ in the germline V gene.

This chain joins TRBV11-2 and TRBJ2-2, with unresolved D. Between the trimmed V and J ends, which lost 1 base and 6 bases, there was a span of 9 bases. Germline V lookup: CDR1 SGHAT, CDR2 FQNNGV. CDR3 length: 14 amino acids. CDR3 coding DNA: TGTGCCAGCAGCTTAGTCACCGGCCCCGGGGAGCTGTTTTTT. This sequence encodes CASSLVTGPGELFF. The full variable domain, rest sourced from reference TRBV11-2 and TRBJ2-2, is EAGVAQSPRYKIIEKRQSVAFWCNPISGHATLYWYQQILGQGPKLLIQFQNNGVVDDSQLPKDRFSAERLKGVDSTLKIQPAKLEDSAVYLCASSLVTGPGELFFGEGSRLTVL.

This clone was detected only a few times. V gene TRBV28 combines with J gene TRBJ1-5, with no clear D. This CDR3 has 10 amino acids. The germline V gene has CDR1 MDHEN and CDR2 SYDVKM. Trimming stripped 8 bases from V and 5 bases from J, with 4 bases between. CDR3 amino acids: CASGDQPQHF. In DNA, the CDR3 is TGTGCCAGCGGGGATCAGCCCCAGCATTTT.